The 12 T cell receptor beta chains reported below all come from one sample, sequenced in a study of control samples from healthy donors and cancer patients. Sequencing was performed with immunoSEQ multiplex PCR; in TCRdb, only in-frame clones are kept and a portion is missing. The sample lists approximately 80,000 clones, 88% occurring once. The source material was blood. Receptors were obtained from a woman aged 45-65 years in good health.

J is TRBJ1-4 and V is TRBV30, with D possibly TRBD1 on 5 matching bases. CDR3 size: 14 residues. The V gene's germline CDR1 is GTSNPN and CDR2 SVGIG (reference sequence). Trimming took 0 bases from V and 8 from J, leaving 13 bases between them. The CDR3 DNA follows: TGTGCCTGGAGTGTCGGGGCCCGAGGGGAAAAACTGTTTTTT. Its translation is CAWSVGARGEKLFF.

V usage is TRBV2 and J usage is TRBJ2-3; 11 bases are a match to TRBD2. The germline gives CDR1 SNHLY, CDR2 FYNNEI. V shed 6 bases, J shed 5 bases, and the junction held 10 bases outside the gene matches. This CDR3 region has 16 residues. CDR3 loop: CASRALAGAVLDTQYF. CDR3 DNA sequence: TGTGCCAGCAGAGCACTAGCGGGGGCTGTATTAGATACGCAGTATTTT.

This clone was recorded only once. The CDR3 region is CATSRDRGSGAFF. In DNA, the CDR3 is TGTGCCACCAGCAGAGACCGGGGAAGCGGGGCTTTCTTT. The gene calls are TRBV15 and TRBJ1-1, with D unresolved. The CDR3 is 13 amino acids. Per germline, CDR1 LNHNV and CDR2 YYDKDF (reference sequence). V lost 0 bases to trimming and J lost 11 bases, with 13 bases between them.

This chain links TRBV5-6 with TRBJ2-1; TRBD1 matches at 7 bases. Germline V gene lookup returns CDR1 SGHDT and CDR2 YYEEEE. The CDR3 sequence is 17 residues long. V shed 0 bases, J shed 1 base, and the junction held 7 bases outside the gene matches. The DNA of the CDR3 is TGTGCCAGCAGCTTGGTTCCGACAGGGCCGTCCTACAATGAGCAGTTCTTC. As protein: CASSLVPTGPSYNEQFF.

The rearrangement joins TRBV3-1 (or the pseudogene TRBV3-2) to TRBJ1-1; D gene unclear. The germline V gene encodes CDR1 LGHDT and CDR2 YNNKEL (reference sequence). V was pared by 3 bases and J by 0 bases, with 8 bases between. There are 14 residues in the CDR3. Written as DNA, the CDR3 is TGTGCCAGCAGCCAGACCGGGATGAACACTGAAGCTTTCTTT. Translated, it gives CASSQTGMNTEAFF.

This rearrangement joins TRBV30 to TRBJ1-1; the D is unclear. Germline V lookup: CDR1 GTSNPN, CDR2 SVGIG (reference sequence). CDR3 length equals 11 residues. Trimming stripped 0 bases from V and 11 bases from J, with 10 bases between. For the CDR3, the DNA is TGTGCCTGGAGTGTACGGCAGTGGGCTTTCTTT. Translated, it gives CAWSVRQWAFF.

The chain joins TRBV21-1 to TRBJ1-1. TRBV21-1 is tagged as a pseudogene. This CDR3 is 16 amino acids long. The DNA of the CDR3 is TGTGCCAGCAGTAGCGCCCTAGCTACAATTCGCACTGAAGCTTTCTTT. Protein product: CASSSALATIRTEAFF.

The CDR3 sequence: CASSPRGGNQPQHF. The CDR3 DNA reads TGTGCCAGCAGTCCAAGGGGAGGGAATCAGCCCCAGCATTTT. The gene calls are TRBV6-5 and TRBJ1-5; tentatively, D is TRBD1 (5 bases). Germline lookup yields CDR1 MNHEY and CDR2 SVGAGI. With 5 bases removed from V and 4 bases from J, the gap between germline ends came to 12 bases. The CDR3 contains 14 residues.

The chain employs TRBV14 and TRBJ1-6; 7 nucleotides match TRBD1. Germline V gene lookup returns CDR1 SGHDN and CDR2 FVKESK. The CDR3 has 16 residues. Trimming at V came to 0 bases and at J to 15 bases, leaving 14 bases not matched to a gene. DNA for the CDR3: TGTGCCAGCAGCCAAGATCGGTGGGGACAGTCTGCGGTCCTCCACTTT. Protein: CASSQDRWGQSAVLHF.

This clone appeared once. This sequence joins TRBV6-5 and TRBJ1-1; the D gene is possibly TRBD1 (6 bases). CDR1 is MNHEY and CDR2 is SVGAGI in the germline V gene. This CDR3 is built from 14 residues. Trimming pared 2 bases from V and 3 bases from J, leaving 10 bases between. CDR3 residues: CASSYEWTDTEAFF. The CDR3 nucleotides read TGTGCCAGCAGTTACGAATGGACAGACACTGAAGCTTTCTTT.

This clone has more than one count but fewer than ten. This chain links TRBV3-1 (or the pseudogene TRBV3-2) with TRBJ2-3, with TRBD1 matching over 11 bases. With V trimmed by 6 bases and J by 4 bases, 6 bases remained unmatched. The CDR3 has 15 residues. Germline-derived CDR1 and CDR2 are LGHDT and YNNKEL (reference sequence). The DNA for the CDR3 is TGTGCCAGCAGTGACCCGGGACAGGGGGCAGATACGCAGTATTTT. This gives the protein CASSDPGQGADTQYF.

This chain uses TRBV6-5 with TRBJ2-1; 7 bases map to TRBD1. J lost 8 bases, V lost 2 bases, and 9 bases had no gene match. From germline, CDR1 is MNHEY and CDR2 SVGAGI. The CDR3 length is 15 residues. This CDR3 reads CASSYRGGVGDEQFF. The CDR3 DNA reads TGTGCCAGCAGTTACCGAGGGGGCGTCGGCGATGAGCAGTTCTTC.